These T cell receptor beta chains were read from a single sample in a study of T-cell memory formation after mild COVID-19. TCRdb itself ran the 5' RACE reads through MiXCR, one entry per CDR3 protein. The table lists 85,000 to 120,000 distinct CDR3 sequences, 12% of them singletons. Sample: PBMCs or a T cell subset sorted from them (not recorded which). Source of these receptors: an adult woman who had mild COVID-19 (a few samples of this study predate the infection). Cell type and time point are not known. The conserved cysteine and the conserved F or W are not part of the CDR3 here. Size is omitted from some rows. Given values are once, few, many or a class for expanded clones.

clone_size	j_call	v_call	cdr3_length	cdr3_aa
few	TRBJ2-1	TRBV5-4	11	ASSLRVPNEQF
few	TRBJ2-1	TRBV13	15	ASSSSAGGPASNEQF
few	TRBJ2-7	TRBV20-1	14	SAPALDRDLSYEQY
many	TRBJ2-1	TRBV7-7	12	AVGEMTPENEQF
few	TRBJ1-2	TRBV3-1	14	ASSQVTGGASDGYT
-	TRBJ2-3	TRBV29-1	12	SVEDGGRQDTQY
-	TRBJ2-3	TRBV12-3/TRBV12-4	10	ASSLERDTQY
-	TRBJ1-4	TRBV9	12	ASSDGAINEKLF
-	TRBJ1-2	TRBV7-9	12	ASSLGETNYGYT
-	TRBJ2-7	TRBV7-9	14	ASSLVGGQAAYEQY
-	TRBJ2-7	TRBV20-1	9	SARFGDEQY
few	TRBJ1-2	TRBV12-3/TRBV12-4	10	ASSLEGYGYT
-	TRBJ2-3	TRBV24-1	14	ATSDTWASGTDTQY
-	TRBJ2-5	TRBV5-1	15	ASSSISGGRGGETQY
few	TRBJ2-5	TRBV18	13	ASSPRGYYQETQY
-	TRBJ2-1	TRBV7-9	14	ASSLARVAGEFEQF
-	TRBJ2-7	TRBV7-6	10	ASSLIRDEQY
few	TRBJ2-7	TRBV7-6	12	ASGATGGSYEQY
-	TRBJ2-6	TRBV29-1	16	SVEVHREQGTGANVLT
many	TRBJ2-7	TRBV6-2/TRBV6-3	13	ASSPLGQGTYEQY
-	TRBJ2-3	TRBV12-3/TRBV12-4	12	ASSSHPSADTQY
-	TRBJ1-2	TRBV12-3/TRBV12-4	15	ASSLRMGTGLGYGYT
-	TRBJ1-1	TRBV5-1	14	ASSPGGGAGNTEAF
-	TRBJ2-7	TRBV5-1	12	ASSLTGTGYEQY
-	TRBJ2-7	TRBV7-9	11	ASTHGQSYEQY
-	TRBJ2-5	TRBV4-2	15	ASSQDLAGLVGETQY
few	TRBJ2-3	TRBV24-1	12	ATSGRYNTDTQY
few	TRBJ1-1	TRBV6-6	12	ASSSGGLNTEAF
-	TRBJ1-1	TRBV7-6	13	ASSSNDGVNTEAF
few	TRBJ2-2	TRBV7-2	15	ASSLAPSGGNTGELF
-	TRBJ2-1	TRBV6-5	14	ASSYPTSGSHGEQF
-	TRBJ2-1	TRBV19	11	ASSSRLDYEQF
few	TRBJ2-1	TRBV7-2	13	ASSPSIVSLDEQF
-	TRBJ1-5	TRBV5-1	11	ASSPESGGPQH
few	TRBJ1-2	TRBV5-1	13	ASSPDKSKVSGYT
-	TRBJ1-5	TRBV6-1	13	ASRVGGQGGQPQH
few	TRBJ2-3	TRBV7-6	13	ASSAGGLAADTQY
few	TRBJ1-1	TRBV12-3/TRBV12-4	13	ASSPSLGLNTEAF
-	TRBJ2-7	TRBV7-6	14	ASSLGERGFTYEQY
-	TRBJ2-2	TRBV24-1	11	ATLGSGTGELF
many	TRBJ2-7	TRBV12-3/TRBV12-4	11	ASSESTGYEQY
-	TRBJ2-7	TRBV20-1	13	SASFLGGPYYEQY
few	TRBJ2-7	TRBV4-1	12	ASSLRDSSYEQY
-	TRBJ2-3	TRBV6-6	13	ASSYGRESTDTQY
-	TRBJ2-7	TRBV5-4	13	ASSGTSGSSYEQY
few	TRBJ2-1	TRBV5-6	13	ASSLAGYSWGEQF
-	TRBJ2-1	TRBV24-1	12	ATSWLAGGGEQF
-	TRBJ2-3	TRBV30	12	AWSAGGVPDTQY
few	TRBJ2-3	TRBV20-1	13	SVRGWEISKDTQY
few	TRBJ2-4	TRBV11-3	14	ASSYTRRDGKNIQY
many	TRBJ2-7	TRBV12-3/TRBV12-4	12	ASTQSGVRYEQY
few	TRBJ2-2	TRBV24-1	16	ATSPRGRKREDTGELF
many	TRBJ2-7	TRBV15	12	ATSQETISYEQY
-	TRBJ2-1	TRBV20-1	11	SARAGAYNEQF
few	TRBJ2-3	TRBV6-5	11	ASSYGDGAAQY
few	TRBJ2-1	TRBV20-1	12	SAGDGGDYNEQF
-	TRBJ2-1	TRBV7-9	15	ASSFLAEGASYNEQF
many	TRBJ2-1	TRBV24-1	12	ATSRQGAYNEQF
few	TRBJ2-7	TRBV20-1	13	SADPLAGESYEQY